This T cell receptor beta chain was retrieved from a study of blood T cell repertoires in COVID-19. Study information: The United States, Italy and Spain provided the acute and convalescent COVID-19 samples. T cells, B-cell-depleted T cells, or PBMCs provided the cDNA or gDNA that served as material.

The CDR3 contains 14 residues. The V gene's germline CDR1 is LNHDA and CDR2 SQIVND (reference sequence). V was pared by 3 bases and J by 3 bases, with 12 bases between. How the authors handled the data: For nucleated cells, counts were estimated from reference gene primer amplification. Produced via immunoSEQ multiplex PCR; TCRdb's table is partial and in-frame only. V, J and clone size are those of that table, while D and trimming were read from the DNA. The table lists about 150,000 clones, 80% to 90% of them singletons. This clone was observed a few times. The receptor comes from a woman aged 45-60 years in a cohort sampled during active or convalescent COVID-19. This chain joins TRBV19 and TRBJ2-7; maybe TRBD2 (5 bases). Sequenced input: peripheral blood. CDR3: CASSMSRVNYEQYF. The CDR3 DNA sequence: TGTGCCAGTAGTATGTCGCGGGTAAACTACGAGCAGTACTTC.